One sample yielded the 28 T cell receptor beta chains listed below, sequenced in a study of blood T cell repertoires in COVID-19. Generated by immunoSEQ multiplex PCR, the TCRdb table keeps only in-frame clones and is missing some. The table shows under 250,000 clones, with 86% occurring only once. Sequenced material: peripheral blood. Receptors originate from a man over 45 with COVID-19, enrolled during active disease.

The gene calls are TRBV10-2 and TRBJ1-3; 7 positions agree with TRBD1. Germline V lookup: CDR1 WSHSY, CDR2 SAAADI. J was trimmed by 3 bases and V by 10 bases; bases with no gene match: 9. The CDR3 length is 14 residues. The CDR3 bases are TGCGCCACAAGTCCAGGGGGAAATGGAAACACCATATATTTT. It specifies CATSPGGNGNTIYF.

The V gene is TRBV11-2, the J gene TRBJ2-5, with D possibly matching TRBD1 (5 bases). This CDR3 has 14 residues. V was shortened by 0 bases and J by 7 bases, with 12 bases between the two germline ends. CDR1 SGHAT and CDR2 FQNNGV come from the germline V gene. CDR3 amino acids: CASSLDLGLGTQYF. In DNA form, the CDR3 reads TGTGCCAGCAGCTTAGATCTGGGGCTAGGGACCCAGTACTTC.

The chain combines TRBV7-8 with TRBJ1-5; 9 nucleotides agree with TRBD1. Trimming at V came to 5 bases and at J to 0 bases, leaving 8 bases not matched to a gene. The length of the CDR3 is 17 residues. Germline assignment: CDR1 SGHVS and CDR2 FQNEAQ. The CDR3 DNA reads TGTGCCAGCAGCACCCGGACAGGGGCATATAGCAATCAGCCCCAGCATTTT. This sequence encodes CASSTRTGAYSNQPQHF.

The genes are TRBV4-2 and TRBJ1-2, with 7 bases lining up with TRBD1. This CDR3 spans 14 amino acids. With V trimmed by 0 bases and J by 4 bases, 2 bases remained unmatched. The germline V gene encodes CDR1 LGHNA and CDR2 YNFKEQ. The CDR3 DNA reads as TGTGCCAGCAGCCAAGAAGGGACAGCCTATGGCTACACCTTC. Its protein is CASSQEGTAYGYTF.

This clone was observed a single time. This sequence joins TRBV4-1 and TRBJ2-7, with 11 bases matching TRBD2. The junction had 7 bases not matched to a gene; V was cut back by 1 base and J by 2 bases. CDR3 length: 17 amino acids. The germline V gene encodes CDR1 MGHRA and CDR2 YSYEKL. As DNA, the CDR3 is TGCGCCAGCAGCCAAGTTCATCTAGCGGGAGGTCCCTACGAGCAGTACTTC. Its protein is CASSQVHLAGGPYEQYF.

In DNA, the CDR3 is TGTGCCAGCAGTTACAGGGGCGGGGACACAGATACGCAGTATTTT. This sequence encodes CASSYRGGDTDTQYF. The chain has TRBV6-5 and TRBJ2-3; D is possibly TRBD2 (6 bases). The V and J ends lost 2 bases and 2 bases respectively, with 11 bases between them. The CDR3 extends over 15 amino acids. The germline V gene encodes CDR1 MNHEY and CDR2 SVGAGI.

This chain connects TRBV6-5 to TRBJ1-1, with 8 bases lining up with TRBD1. This CDR3 is 14 amino acids long. Germline assignment: CDR1 MNHEY and CDR2 SVGAGI. V dropped 6 bases and J dropped 5; count of bases not matched to a gene: 8. The CDR3 DNA follows: TGTGCCAGCAGAACAGGACAGGGTTGGACTGAAGCTTTCTTT. It encodes CASRTGQGWTEAFF.

The rearrangement uses TRBV7-9 and TRBJ2-5; possible D gene TRBD2, 5 bases. The CDR3 sequence is 15 residues long. The germline V and J ends were trimmed by 6 bases and 0 bases, with 14 bases remaining between them. Per the germline V gene, CDR1 is SEHNR and CDR2 is FQNEAQ (reference sequence). The CDR3 DNA reads as TGTGCCAGCAGTTTATCGTTAGCGTACCAAGAGACCCAGTACTTC. Amino acid sequence: CASSLSLAYQETQYF.

The rearrangement joins TRBV6-1 to TRBJ2-7; possibly TRBD2 for D (5 bases). The CDR3 contains 16 residues. The V gene lost 0 bases and the J gene lost 5 bases, with 17 bases spanning the gap. Germline assignment: CDR1 MNHNS and CDR2 SASEGT. The CDR3 nucleotides read TGTGCCAGCAGTGAAGCCGGGGTGGGGTTCGGCGACGAGCAGTACTTC. The encoded protein is CASSEAGVGFGDEQYF.

This chain joins TRBV7-8 and TRBJ1-2, with 7 bases matching TRBD1. Germline V gene data show CDR1 as SGHVS and CDR2 as FQNEAQ. The V segment lost 4 bases and the J segment 8 bases; nucleotides outside the gene matches: 13. The CDR3 is 15 residues long. Here the CDR3 reads CASSSLGGVGLGYTF. The CDR3 nucleotides are TGTGCCAGCAGCTCCTTAGGGGGCGTTGGTCTCGGCTACACCTTC.

This clone was detected only once. The chain combines TRBV7-3 with TRBJ2-2; TRBD2 agrees at 8 bases. The CDR3 covers 18 residues. Germline assignment: CDR1 SGHTA and CDR2 FQGTGA. The V gene end was trimmed by 0 bases and the J gene end by 5 bases; junction bases not matched to a gene: 11. The CDR3 spells CASSLTLKAGEGTGELFF. Written as DNA, the CDR3 is TGTGCCAGCAGCTTAACGTTAAAAGCGGGAGAGGGTACCGGGGAGCTGTTTTTT.

This clone appeared a few times. CDR3 sequence: CASSYVGREQYF. The CDR3 DNA sequence: TGTGCCAGCAGTTATGTTGGGCGCGAGCAGTACTTC. The chain uses TRBV6-2 or TRBV6-3 and TRBJ2-7; D ambiguous. V lost 3 bases to trimming and J lost 6 bases, with 9 bases between them. Germline V gene data show CDR1 as MNHEY and CDR2 as SVGEGT. This CDR3 has 12 residues.

The chain carries TRBV27 and TRBJ2-5; TRBD1 matches 8 bases. Losses at the gene ends were 5 bases for V and 7 bases for J; bases not matched to a gene: 15. Germline V gives CDR1 MNHEY, CDR2 SMNVEV (reference sequence). The length of the CDR3 is 16 residues. Written as DNA, the CDR3 is TGTGCCAGCAGTCTAACCGGGACAGGCCCGCCAGGGACCCAGTACTTC. Protein product: CASSLTGTGPPGTQYF.

V gene TRBV6-5 combines with J gene TRBJ1-6, with TRBD1 matching 7 bases. J lost 7 bases, V lost 2 bases, and 5 bases had no gene match. Per germline, CDR1 MNHEY and CDR2 SVGAGI. The CDR3 runs to 15 residues. The CDR3 is CASSYATGTNSPLHF. Written as DNA, the CDR3 is TGTGCCAGCAGTTACGCGACAGGGACCAATTCACCCCTCCACTTT.

The chain is built from TRBV19 and TRBJ1-5; D uncertain. CDR3 size: 15 residues. Germline CDR1 and CDR2: LNHDA and SQIVND (reference sequence). V lost 3 bases, J lost 0 bases, and 9 bases lay in between. DNA for the CDR3: TGTGCCAGTAGTATTATTTCGTCTAGCAATCAGCCCCAGCATTTT. Translating it yields CASSIISSSNQPQHF.

This chain connects TRBV7-9 to TRBJ2-7; unclear D gene. This CDR3 is built from 13 residues. Trimming cost V 4 bases and J 0 bases, with 7 bases left between them. Germline values: CDR1 SEHNR, CDR2 FQNEAQ (reference sequence). CDR3 residues: CASSSSHSYEQYF. CDR3 nucleotides: TGTGCCAGCAGCTCCAGTCACTCCTACGAGCAGTACTTC.

This rearrangement joins TRBV30 to TRBJ2-3; weak D call: TRBD2 (6 bases). The CDR3 extends over 14 amino acids. Germline CDR1 GTSNPN, CDR2 SVGIG (reference sequence). V lost 0 bases and J lost 3, with 10 bases in between. CDR3 sequence reads: CAWSVQGGTDTQYF. The CDR3 nucleotides are TGTGCCTGGAGTGTACAAGGAGGGACAGATACGCAGTATTTT.

The CDR3 nucleotides read TGTGCCAGCAGCTTAGTACTAGCGGCTAGCACAGATACGCAGTATTTT. This translates into CASSLVLAASTDTQYF. J is TRBJ2-3 and V is TRBV11-2, with 8 bases that match TRBD2. The CDR3 has 16 amino acids. The junction had 3 bases not matched to a gene; V was cut back by 1 base and J by 0 bases. Germline CDR1 reads SGHAT; CDR2 reads FQNNGV.

The rearrangement joins TRBV29-1 to TRBJ2-1; 10 positions agree with TRBD2. V was clipped by 3 bases and J by 1 base; unmatched bases: 6. This CDR3 comprises 16 residues. CDR1 is SQVTM, CDR2 ANQGSEA, per germline. The CDR3 sequence is CSVESSGRGSYNEQFF. CDR3 nucleotide sequence: TGCAGCGTTGAGTCGAGCGGGAGGGGATCCTACAATGAGCAGTTCTTC.

The chain is built from TRBV24-1 and TRBJ2-3; 10 bases align to TRBD2. The length of the CDR3 is 13 residues. With V trimmed by 5 bases and J by 9 bases, 4 bases remained unmatched. Germline V lookup: CDR1 KGHDR, CDR2 SFDVKD. The CDR3 is CATSVSGGQTQYF. The CDR3 bases are TGTGCCACCAGTGTTAGCGGGGGGCAGACGCAGTATTTT.

The chain links TRBV3-1 (or the pseudogene TRBV3-2) to TRBJ1-2, with D tentatively TRBD1 (5 bases). The ends were cut back, 5 bases at V and 5 bases at J, with 21 bases in the middle. Germline V gives CDR1 LGHDT, CDR2 YNNKEL (reference sequence). This CDR3 spans 16 amino acids. CDR3 DNA sequence: TGTGCCAGCAGCAACTCCCCCGGGCAGGGCTTATATGGCTACACCTTC. Translating gives CASSNSPGQGLYGYTF.

The chain links TRBV7-9 to TRBJ2-2, with TRBD1 matching 7 bases. In germline, CDR1 is SEHNR, CDR2 FQNEAQ (reference sequence). This CDR3 has 18 residues. V shed 7 bases, J shed 0 bases, and the junction held 14 bases outside the gene matches. The CDR3 region has the DNA TGTGCCAGCAACCCGACAGGGCACCCAAACTCGAACACCGGGGAGCTGTTTTTT. Amino acids: CASNPTGHPNSNTGELFF.

The gene calls are TRBV20-1 and TRBJ1-2; D gene uncertain. With 1 base removed from V and 4 bases from J, the gap between germline ends came to 4 bases. The CDR3 length is 11 residues. Germline loops: CDR1 DFQATT, CDR2 SNEGSKA (reference sequence). The CDR3 DNA sequence: TGCAGTGCTAGAGTCAGCTATGGCTACACCTTC. Translation gives CSARVSYGYTF.

The J gene is TRBJ2-1, the V gene TRBV3-1 (or the pseudogene TRBV3-2), with TRBD2 matching over 10 bases. Germline V gives CDR1 LGHDT, CDR2 YNNKEL (reference sequence). The J segment lost 10 bases and the V segment lost 3 bases, leaving 9 bases of the junction unmatched. CDR3 length equals 15 residues. The CDR3 nucleotides are TGTGCCAGCAGCCACAGCGGGGGGGCCAAATGGGAGCAGTTCTTC. Its protein product is CASSHSGGAKWEQFF.

This chain connects TRBV4-1 to TRBJ1-6, with D unclear. Trimming pared 1 base from V and 6 bases from J, leaving 10 bases between. Germline assignment: CDR1 MGHRA and CDR2 YSYEKL. This CDR3 spans 15 amino acids. CDR3 nucleotide sequence: TGCGCCAGCAGCCAAGGGTCCGAGCTTAATTCACCCCTCCACTTT. Its protein is CASSQGSELNSPLHF.

The genes are TRBV19 and TRBJ2-7; D might be TRBD1 (5 bases). V gave up 5 bases and J gave up 4 bases, with 12 bases separating them. This CDR3 is 13 amino acids long. CDR1 and CDR2 (germline): LNHDA, SQIVND (reference sequence). DNA for the CDR3: TGTGCCAGTAGTGGGGCGATTTCATACGAGCAGTACTTC. It is translated as CASSGAISYEQYF.

This clone has a handful of counts. This sequence joins TRBV9 and TRBJ1-6; tentatively, D is TRBD1 (5 bases). Germline-derived CDR1 and CDR2 are SGDLS and YYNGEE. V gave up 4 bases and J gave up 7 bases, with 12 bases separating them. This CDR3 spans 14 amino acids. CDR3 nucleotides: TGTGCCAGCAGCCCGCGGGACCGAAATTCACCCCTCCACTTT. It encodes CASSPRDRNSPLHF.

The V and J genes are TRBV5-1 and TRBJ2-1; D unclear. There are 13 residues in the CDR3. Germline V gene lookup returns CDR1 SGHRS and CDR2 YFSETQ. Trimming removed 2 bases from V and 6 bases from J, with 9 bases in between. CDR3 in DNA: TGCGCCAGCAGCTTTAGAACAGCCAATGAGCAGTTCTTC. Protein sequence: CASSFRTANEQFF.